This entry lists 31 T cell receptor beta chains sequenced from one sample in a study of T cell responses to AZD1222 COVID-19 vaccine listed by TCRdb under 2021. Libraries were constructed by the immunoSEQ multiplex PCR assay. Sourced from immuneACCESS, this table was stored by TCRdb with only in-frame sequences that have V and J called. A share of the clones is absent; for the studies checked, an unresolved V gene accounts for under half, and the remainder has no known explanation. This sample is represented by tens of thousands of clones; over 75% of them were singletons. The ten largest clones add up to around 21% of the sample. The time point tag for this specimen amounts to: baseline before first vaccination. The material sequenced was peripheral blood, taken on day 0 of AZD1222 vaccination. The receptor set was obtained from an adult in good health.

The CDR3 loop reads CASSDPGGRGESVTTQYF. The CDR3 region has the DNA TGTGCCAGCAGTGACCCAGGGGGCAGGGGCGAAAGTGTGACTACGCAGTATTTT. The V call is TRBV6-1, the J call TRBJ2-3, with 8 bases fitting TRBD1. Looked up from germline, CDR1 is MNHNS and CDR2 is SASEGT. V dropped 3 bases and J dropped 8; count of bases not matched to a gene: 19. The CDR3 covers 18 residues.

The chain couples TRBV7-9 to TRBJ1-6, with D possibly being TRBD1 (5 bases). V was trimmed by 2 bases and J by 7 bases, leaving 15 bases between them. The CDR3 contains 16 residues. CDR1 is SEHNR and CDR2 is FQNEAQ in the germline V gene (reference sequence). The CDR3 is CASSLSGAVRNSPLHF. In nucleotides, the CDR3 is TGTGCCAGCAGCTTATCTGGGGCGGTCAGAAATTCACCCCTCCACTTT.

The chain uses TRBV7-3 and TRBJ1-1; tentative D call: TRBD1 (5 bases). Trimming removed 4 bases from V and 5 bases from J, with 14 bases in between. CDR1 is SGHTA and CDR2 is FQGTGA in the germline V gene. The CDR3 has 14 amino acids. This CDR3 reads CASSSGPTGTEAFF. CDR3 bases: TGTGCCAGCAGCTCGGGACCGACCGGGACTGAAGCTTTCTTT. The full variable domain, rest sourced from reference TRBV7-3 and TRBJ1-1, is GAGVSQTPSNKVTEKGKYVELRCDPISGHTALYWYRQSLGQGPEFLIYFQGTGAADDSGLPNDRFFAVRPEGSVSTLKIQRTERGDSAVYLCASSSGPTGTEAFFGQGTRLTVV.

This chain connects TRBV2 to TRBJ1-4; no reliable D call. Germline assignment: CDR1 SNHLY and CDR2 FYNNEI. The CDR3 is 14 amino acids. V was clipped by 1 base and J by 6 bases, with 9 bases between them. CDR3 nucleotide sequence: TGTGCCAGCAGTGAAGAATCCCAGGATGAAAAACTGTTTTTT. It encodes CASSEESQDEKLFF.

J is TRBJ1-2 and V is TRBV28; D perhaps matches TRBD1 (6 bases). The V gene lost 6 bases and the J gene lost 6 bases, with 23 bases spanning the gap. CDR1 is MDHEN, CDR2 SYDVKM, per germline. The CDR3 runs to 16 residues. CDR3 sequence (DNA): TGTGCCAGCAGCTCGTCAACCAAAGGGGGAAGGCATGGCTACACCTTC. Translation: CASSSSTKGGRHGYTF.

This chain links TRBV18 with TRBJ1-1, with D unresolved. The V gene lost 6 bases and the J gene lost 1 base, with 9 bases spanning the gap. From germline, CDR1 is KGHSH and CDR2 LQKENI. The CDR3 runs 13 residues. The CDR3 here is CASSRAGNTEAFF. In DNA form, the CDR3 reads TGTGCCAGCTCTCGGGCAGGGAACACTGAAGCTTTCTTT.

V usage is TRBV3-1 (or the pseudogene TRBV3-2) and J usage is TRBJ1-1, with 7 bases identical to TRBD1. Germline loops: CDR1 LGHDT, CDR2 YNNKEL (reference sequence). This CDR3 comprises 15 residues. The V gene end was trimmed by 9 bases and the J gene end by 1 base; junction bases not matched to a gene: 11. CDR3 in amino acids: CASAPFDRANTEAFF. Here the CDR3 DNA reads TGTGCCAGTGCTCCATTCGACAGGGCGAACACTGAAGCTTTCTTT.

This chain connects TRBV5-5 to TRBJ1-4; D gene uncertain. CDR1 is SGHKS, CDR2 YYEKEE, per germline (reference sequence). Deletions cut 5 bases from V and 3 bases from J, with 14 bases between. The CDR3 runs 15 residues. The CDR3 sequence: CASRPEWSANEKLFF. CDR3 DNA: TGTGCCAGCAGGCCGGAATGGTCAGCTAATGAAAAACTGTTTTTT.

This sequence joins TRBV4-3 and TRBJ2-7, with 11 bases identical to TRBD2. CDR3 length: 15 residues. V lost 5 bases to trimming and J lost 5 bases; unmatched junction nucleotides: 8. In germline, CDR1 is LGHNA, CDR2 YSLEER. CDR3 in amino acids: CASSLTSGILDEQYF. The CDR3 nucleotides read TGCGCCAGCAGCTTGACTAGCGGGATCCTCGACGAGCAGTACTTC.

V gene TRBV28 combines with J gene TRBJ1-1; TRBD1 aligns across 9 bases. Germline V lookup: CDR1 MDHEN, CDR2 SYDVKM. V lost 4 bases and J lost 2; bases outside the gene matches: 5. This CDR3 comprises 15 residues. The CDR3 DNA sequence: TGTGCCAGCAGTTCAGGGACAGGGACCAACACTGAAGCTTTCTTT. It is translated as CASSSGTGTNTEAFF.

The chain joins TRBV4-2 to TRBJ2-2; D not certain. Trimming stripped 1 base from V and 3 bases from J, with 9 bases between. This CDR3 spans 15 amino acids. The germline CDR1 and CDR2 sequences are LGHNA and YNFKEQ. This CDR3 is CASSQGLAHTGELFF. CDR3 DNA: TGTGCCAGCAGCCAAGGACTCGCGCACACCGGGGAGCTGTTTTTT.

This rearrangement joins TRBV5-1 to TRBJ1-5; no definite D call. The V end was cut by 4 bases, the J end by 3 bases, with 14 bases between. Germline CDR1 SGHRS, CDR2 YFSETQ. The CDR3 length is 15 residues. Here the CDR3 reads CASSLSGSSNQPQHF. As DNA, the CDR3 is TGCGCCAGCAGCCTTTCCGGCAGTTCCAATCAGCCCCAGCATTTT.

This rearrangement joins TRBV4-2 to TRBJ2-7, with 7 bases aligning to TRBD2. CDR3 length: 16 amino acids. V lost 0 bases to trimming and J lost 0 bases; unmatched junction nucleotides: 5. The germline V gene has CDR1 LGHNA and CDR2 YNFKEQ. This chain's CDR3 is CASSQEGLPISYEQYF. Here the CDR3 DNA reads TGTGCCAGCAGCCAAGAGGGACTACCGATCTCCTACGAGCAGTACTTC.

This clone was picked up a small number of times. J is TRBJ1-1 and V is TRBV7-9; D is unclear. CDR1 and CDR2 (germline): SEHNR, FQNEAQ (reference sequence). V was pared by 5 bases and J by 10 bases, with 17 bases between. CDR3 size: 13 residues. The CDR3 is CASSTPHQVGAFF. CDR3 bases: TGTGCCAGCAGCACCCCCCACCAAGTTGGAGCTTTCTTT. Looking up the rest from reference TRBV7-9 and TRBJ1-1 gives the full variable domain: DTGVSQNPRHKITKRGQNVTFRCDPISEHNRLYWYRQTLGQGPEFLTYFQNEAQLEKSRLLSDRFSAERPKGSFSTLEIQRTEQGDSAMYLCASSTPHQVGAFFGQGTRLTVV.

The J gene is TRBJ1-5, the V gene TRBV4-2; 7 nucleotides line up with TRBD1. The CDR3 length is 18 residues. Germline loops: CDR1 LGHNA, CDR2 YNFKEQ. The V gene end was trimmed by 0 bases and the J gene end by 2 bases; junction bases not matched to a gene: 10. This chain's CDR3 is CASSQDGAATGGNQPQHF. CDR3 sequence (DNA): TGTGCCAGCAGCCAAGATGGGGCGGCTACAGGGGGCAATCAGCCCCAGCATTTT.

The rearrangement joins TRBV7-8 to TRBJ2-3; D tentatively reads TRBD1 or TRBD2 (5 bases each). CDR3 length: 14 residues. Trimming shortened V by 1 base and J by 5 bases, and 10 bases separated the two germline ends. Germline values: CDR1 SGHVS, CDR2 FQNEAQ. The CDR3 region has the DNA TGTGCCAGCAGCTTAGAGCCGGGGCGAGATACGCAGTATTTT. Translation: CASSLEPGRDTQYF.

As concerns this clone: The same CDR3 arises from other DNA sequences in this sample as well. The CDR3 DNA follows: TGTGCCAGCAGCTTGGGGGGACCGGAGACCCAGTACTTC. Residues: CASSLGGPETQYF. The chain is built from TRBV7-6 and TRBJ2-5; D is perhaps TRBD2 (6 bases). CDR1 and CDR2 from the germline V gene are SGHVS and FNYEAQ. The CDR3 is 13 residues long. Trimming pared 3 bases from V and 5 bases from J, leaving 10 bases between.

In DNA form, the CDR3 reads TGTGCCAGCAGTGAATCAGGGACTGAAGCTTTCTTT. Translating gives CASSESGTEAFF. The chain combines TRBV2 with TRBJ1-1; a weak D match, TRBD1 (5 bases). This CDR3 region has 12 residues. V was cut by 2 bases and J by 5 bases, with 6 bases left in between. The V gene's germline CDR1 is SNHLY and CDR2 FYNNEI.

The CDR3 sequence: CASSQGDSNQPQHF. CDR3 nucleotide sequence: TGTGCCAGCAGTCAGGGGGATAGCAATCAGCCCCAGCATTTT. The chain carries TRBV6-1 and TRBJ1-5; TRBD1 aligns across 7 bases. The CDR3 loop spans 14 amino acids. The germline gives CDR1 MNHNS, CDR2 SASEGT. V was pared by 5 bases and J by 0 bases, with 1 base of the junction left unmatched.

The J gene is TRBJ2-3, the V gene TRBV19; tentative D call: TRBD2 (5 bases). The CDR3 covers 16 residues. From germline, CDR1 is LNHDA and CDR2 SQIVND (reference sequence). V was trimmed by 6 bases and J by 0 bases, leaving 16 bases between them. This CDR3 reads CASRVQGLTSTDTQYF. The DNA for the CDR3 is TGTGCCAGTAGGGTTCAAGGACTCACTAGCACAGATACGCAGTATTTT.

The CDR3, as DNA: TGCGCCAGCAGCTTGGCCCCAGCGGGGGGGCGCACAGATACGCAGTATTTT. Amino acids: CASSLAPAGGRTDTQYF. The chain is built from TRBV5-1 and TRBJ2-3, with 10 bases lining up with TRBD2. This CDR3 comprises 17 residues. Germline V CDR1 and CDR2: SGHRS, YFSETQ. Trimming took 0 bases from V and 1 from J; bases not matched to a gene: 5.

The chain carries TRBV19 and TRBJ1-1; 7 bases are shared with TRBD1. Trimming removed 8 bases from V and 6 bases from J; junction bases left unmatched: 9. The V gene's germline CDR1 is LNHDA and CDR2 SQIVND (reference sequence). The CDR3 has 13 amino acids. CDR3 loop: CASGETGRSEAFF. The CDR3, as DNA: TGTGCCAGTGGAGAGACAGGGCGCTCTGAAGCTTTCTTT.

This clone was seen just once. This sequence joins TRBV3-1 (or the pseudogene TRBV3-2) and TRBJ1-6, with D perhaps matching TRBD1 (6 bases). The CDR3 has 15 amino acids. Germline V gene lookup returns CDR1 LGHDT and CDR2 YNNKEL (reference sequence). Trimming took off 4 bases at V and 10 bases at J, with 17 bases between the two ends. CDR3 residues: CASSPQGSGWSPLHF. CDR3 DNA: TGTGCCAGCAGCCCCCAGGGGTCAGGGTGGTCACCCCTCCACTTT.

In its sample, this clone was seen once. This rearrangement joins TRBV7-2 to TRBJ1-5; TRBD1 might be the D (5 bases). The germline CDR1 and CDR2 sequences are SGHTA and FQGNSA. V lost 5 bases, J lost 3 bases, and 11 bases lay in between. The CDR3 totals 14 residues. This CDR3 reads CASSPRQFNQPQHF. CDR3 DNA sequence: TGTGCCAGCAGCCCCCGACAGTTCAATCAGCCCCAGCATTTT. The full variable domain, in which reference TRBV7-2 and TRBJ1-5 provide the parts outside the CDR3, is GAGVSQSPSNKVTEKGKDVELRCDPISGHTALYWYRQSLGQGLEFLIYFQGNSAPDKSGLPSDRFSAERTGGSVSTLTIQRTQQEDSAVYLCASSPRQFNQPQHFGDGTRLSIL.

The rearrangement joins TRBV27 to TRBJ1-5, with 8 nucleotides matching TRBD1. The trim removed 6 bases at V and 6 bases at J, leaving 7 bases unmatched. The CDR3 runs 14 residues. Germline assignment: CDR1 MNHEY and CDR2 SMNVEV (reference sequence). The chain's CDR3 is CASRGQGAGQPQHF. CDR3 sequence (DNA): TGTGCCAGCAGGGGCCAGGGGGCGGGTCAGCCCCAGCATTTT.

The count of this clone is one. CDR3 bases: TGTGCCAGCAGCTCCAGGGGATCCACCTACGAGCAGTACTTC. Protein sequence: CASSSRGSTYEQYF. The V gene is TRBV7-8, the J gene TRBJ2-7; weak D call: TRBD1 (6 bases). V lost 4 bases to trimming and J lost 2 bases, with 12 bases between them. This CDR3 region has 14 residues. CDR1 and CDR2 from the germline V gene are SGHVS and FQNEAQ.

The CDR3 region is CASSLGVGNQPQHF. DNA for the CDR3: TGTGCCAGCAGTTTAGGGGTTGGCAATCAGCCCCAGCATTTT. The chain employs TRBV28 and TRBJ1-5, with D hard to call. There are 14 residues in the CDR3. V gave up 2 bases and J gave up 2 bases, with 7 bases separating them. CDR1 and CDR2 (germline): MDHEN, SYDVKM.

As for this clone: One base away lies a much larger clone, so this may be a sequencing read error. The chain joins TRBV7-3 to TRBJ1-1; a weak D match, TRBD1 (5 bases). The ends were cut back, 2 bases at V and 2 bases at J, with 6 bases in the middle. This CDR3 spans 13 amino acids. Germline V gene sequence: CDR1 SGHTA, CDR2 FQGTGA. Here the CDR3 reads CASSLQGNTEAFF. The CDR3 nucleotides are TGTGCCAGCAGCTTACAGGGAAACACTGAAGCTTTCTTT.

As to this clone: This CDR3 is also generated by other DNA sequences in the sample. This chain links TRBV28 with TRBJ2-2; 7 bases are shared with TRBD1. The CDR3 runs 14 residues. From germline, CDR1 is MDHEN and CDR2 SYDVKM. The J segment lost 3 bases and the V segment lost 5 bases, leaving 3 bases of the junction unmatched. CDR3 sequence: CASSRQGDTGELFF. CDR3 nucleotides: TGTGCCAGCAGTCGACAGGGAGACACCGGGGAGCTGTTTTTT.

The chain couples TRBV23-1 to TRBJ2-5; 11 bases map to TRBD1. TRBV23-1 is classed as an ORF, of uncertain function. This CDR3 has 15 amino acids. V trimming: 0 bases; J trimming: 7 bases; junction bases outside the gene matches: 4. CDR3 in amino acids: CASSQSAGQGGTQYF. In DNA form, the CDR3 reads TGCGCCAGCAGTCAATCGGCGGGACAGGGGGGGACCCAGTACTTC.

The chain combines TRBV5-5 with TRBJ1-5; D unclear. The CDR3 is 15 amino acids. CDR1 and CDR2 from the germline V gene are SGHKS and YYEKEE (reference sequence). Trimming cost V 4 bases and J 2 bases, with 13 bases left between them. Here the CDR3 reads CASSVDGVGNQPQHF. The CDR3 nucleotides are TGTGCCAGCAGCGTGGACGGAGTGGGCAATCAGCCCCAGCATTTT.